The 5 T cell receptor beta chains in this list originate from one sample, sequenced in a study of T cell responses to AZD1222 COVID-19 vaccine. Clones were read by immunoSEQ multiplex PCR, and TCRdb kept only the in-frame ones, dropping some. This sample has about 130,000 clones; 90% to 95% occur once, and the top ten carry about 9.1%. The sequences come from peripheral blood, collected on day 0 of AZD1222 vaccination. These receptors originate from an adult in good health.

The gene calls are TRBV3-1 (or the pseudogene TRBV3-2) and TRBJ1-2, with unresolved D. Germline CDR1 reads LGHDT; CDR2 reads YNNKEL (reference sequence). This CDR3 is 15 amino acids long. V was clipped by 2 bases and J by 2 bases, with 12 bases between them. The CDR3 coding sequence is TGTGCCAGCAGCCAATACCTTGGCACCAACTATGGCTACACCTTC. This encodes CASSQYLGTNYGYTF.

The chain joins TRBV28 to TRBJ1-1; 8 bases align to TRBD1. V shed 6 bases and J 7 bases; nucleotides not matched to a gene: 10. The germline CDR1 and CDR2 sequences are MDHEN and SYDVKM. The CDR3 extends over 14 amino acids. The chain's CDR3 is CASRQQGEVFEAFF. Written as DNA, the CDR3 is TGTGCCAGCAGGCAACAGGGGGAGGTTTTTGAAGCTTTCTTT.

This chain connects TRBV5-4 to TRBJ1-1, with D unclear. Germline CDR1 reads SGHNT; CDR2 reads YYREEE (reference sequence). Trimming took 4 bases from V and 3 from J, leaving 10 bases between them. The CDR3 is 13 residues long. The CDR3 spells CASSTRTYTEAFF. CDR3 DNA: TGTGCCAGCAGCACCAGGACGTACACTGAAGCTTTCTTT.

This clone appeared a single time. This sequence joins TRBV7-2 and TRBJ2-5; TRBD2 aligns across 7 bases. CDR1 SGHTA and CDR2 FQGNSA come from the germline V gene. The CDR3 has 12 amino acids. V dropped 8 bases and J dropped 4; count of bases not matched to a gene: 4. The DNA of the CDR3 is TGTGCCAGCGGGAGGGAGATAGAGACCCAGTACTTC. It is translated as CASGREIETQYF.

The rearrangement links TRBV11-3 to TRBJ1-2; no clear D. The germline gives CDR1 SGHNT, CDR2 YENEEA. The CDR3 consists of 15 residues. Trimming pared 4 bases from V and 1 base from J, leaving 13 bases between. The CDR3 DNA reads TGTGCCAGCAGCTCGTCTATCGGGAATAACTATGGCTACACCTTC. It specifies CASSSSIGNNYGYTF.